The rows below give T cell receptor beta chains drawn from one sample of a study of blood T cell repertoires in COVID-19. The repertoire was sequenced with immunoSEQ multiplex PCR; TCRdb's copy has only in-frame clones and lacks some. Of approximately 69,000 clones in the sample, roughly 76% were seen once. The sample taken for sequencing was peripheral blood. The source is a woman in her seventies with acute or convalescent COVID-19. CDR3s include the opening cysteine and the closing phenylalanine or tryptophan. The order of the fields is D gene, J gene, V gene, clone size, CDR3 DNA, CDR3 protein. The D gene is left open where the match is weak. The size field is filled for only some rows; it gives once, few, many or a size class.

>-|TRBJ2-1|TRBV7-9|-
TGTGCCAGCAGCTCACGGACAGCCCTAAGCAGCAATGAGCAGTTCTTC
CASSSRTALSSNEQFF
>-|TRBJ1-3|TRBV2|-
TGTGCCAGCAGCACAGATTATAGTGGAAACACCATATATTTT
CASSTDYSGNTIYF
>TRBD2|TRBJ2-7|TRBV9|-
TGTGCCAGCACGAGAGACCCTAGCGGGAGTTACGAGCAGTACTTC
CASTRDPSGSYEQYF
>-|TRBJ2-4|TRBV7-9|-
TGTGCCAGCAGCTTAAAGGGGAAAGCCGACAGAGCCAAAAACATTCAGTACTTC
CASSLKGKADRAKNIQYF
>-|TRBJ1-5|TRBV15|-
TGTGCCACCAGCCGGGGGTTTGAGTATAGCAATCAGCCCCAGCATTTT
CATSRGFEYSNQPQHF
>-|TRBJ1-1|TRBV12-5|-
TGTGCTAGTGGTTTGGTTTCCTTCAGGCTGAACACTGAAGCTTTCTTT
CASGLVSFRLNTEAFF
>TRBD1|TRBJ1-2|TRBV7-6|-
TGTGCCAGCAGCGTTGGACAGGCCTATGGCTACACCTTC
CASSVGQAYGYTF
>TRBD2|TRBJ2-1|TRBV19|-
TGTGCCAGTAGTACCCCCCCTTGGACTAGAGTCGAAGTCGTTGAGCAGTTCTTC
CASSTPPWTRVEVVEQFF
>TRBD2|TRBJ2-1|TRBV19|-
TGTGCCAGTAGTACCCTTCGGGCGGGAGGTTTAAGCTCCTACAATGAGCAGTTCTTC
CASSTLRAGGLSSYNEQFF
>-|TRBJ1-5|TRBV10-3|-
TGTGCCATCAGTGAGTCGGGGGGGCCTGACAATCAGCCCCAGCATTTT
CAISESGGPDNQPQHF
>TRBD1|TRBJ1-5|TRBV5-1|-
TGCGCCAGCAGCTCGGACGGACAGGGCAATCAGCCCCAGCATTTT
CASSSDGQGNQPQHF
>-|TRBJ1-5|TRBV19|few
TGTGCCAGTAGGCCAGGGTATGGCGGCAATCAGCCCCAGCATTTT
CASRPGYGGNQPQHF
>-|TRBJ1-5|TRBV28|-
TGTGCCAGCAGCCTTATTCCGGGACAGCCCCAGCATTTT
CASSLIPGQPQHF
>-|TRBJ1-1|TRBV27|-
TGTGCCAGCAGCAAGCAGGGGACGAACACTGAAGCTTTCTTT
CASSKQGTNTEAFF
>TRBD1|TRBJ2-1|TRBV11-2|-
TGTGCCAGCAGACGGGGACAGGGGGGAGTTGATGAGCAGTTCTTC
CASRRGQGGVDEQFF
>TRBD1|TRBJ2-6|TRBV5-1|-
TGCGCCAGCAGCATACAGGGGCTCTCTGGGGCCAACGTCCTGACTTTC
CASSIQGLSGANVLTF
>-|TRBJ1-1|TRBV5-1|-
TGCGCCAGCAGCTTCGCTAGGGGTACTGAAGCTTTCTTT
CASSFARGTEAFF
>-|TRBJ1-3|TRBV7-8|-
TGTGCCAGCAGCCCAGACCGTGGGGCAGCCTATGGAAACACCATATATTTT
CASSPDRGAAYGNTIYF
>-|TRBJ1-4|TRBV5-8|once
TGTGCCAGCAGCCTCGAGGGAATAAGCGAAAAACTGTTTTTT
CASSLEGISEKLFF
>-|TRBJ2-7|TRBV5-6|-
TGTGCCAGCAGCTTGCTTGCCTACGAGCAGTACTTC
CASSLLAYEQYF
>-|TRBJ2-7|TRBV30|-
TGTGCCTCGACGGGAGCCTACGAGCAGTACTTC
CASTGAYEQYF
>TRBD1|TRBJ2-4|TRBV6-2/TRBV6-3|-
TGTGCCAGCAGCCGTACCGGGACAGACCTCAAAAACATTCAGTACTTC
CASSRTGTDLKNIQYF
>TRBD1|TRBJ1-5|TRBV27|-
TGTGCCAGCAGTTTGAGACAGGGGCTTCAGCCCCAGCATTTT
CASSLRQGLQPQHF
>TRBD2|TRBJ2-3|TRBV5-1|-
TGCGCCAGCAGCTACTCCGGGACTAGCGGGTTTGCTTTAGATACGCAGTATTTT
CASSYSGTSGFALDTQYF
>-|TRBJ2-4|TRBV28|few
TGTGCCAGCAGTAAAACAGGGCTGGGAGCGTCCAAAAACATTCAGTACTTC
CASSKTGLGASKNIQYF
>-|TRBJ2-7|TRBV28|-
TGTGCCAGCACCAAGGACAGTCCCCTCTCCTACGAGCAGTACTTC
CASTKDSPLSYEQYF
>TRBD1|TRBJ1-2|TRBV4-1|-
TGCGCCAGCAGCCAAGATCAGGGGGTGTCCCGGGGCTACACCTTC
CASSQDQGVSRGYTF
>-|TRBJ1-3|TRBV27|-
TGTGCCAGCAGCCCCGCCCAGGGGCCAAGGGGAAACACCATATATTTT
CASSPAQGPRGNTIYF
>-|TRBJ1-1|TRBV7-9|once
TGTGCCAGCAGCGTGGGACACCTAAGGAACACTGAAGCTTTCTTT
CASSVGHLRNTEAFF
>-|TRBJ1-5|TRBV6-5|-
TGTGCCAGCAGTCCTGGGAGGGGCCGTCAGCCCCAGCATTTT
CASSPGRGRQPQHF
>-|TRBJ2-1|TRBV6-4|-
TGTGCCAGCAGTGACTCCCAGCGACTAGTCAATGAGCAGTTCTTC
CASSDSQRLVNEQFF
>-|TRBJ2-7|TRBV3-1/TRBV3-2|-
TGTGCCAGCAGCCAAGGAACCCGAGGGAGGGGGACGCATTCCTACGAGCAGTACTTC
CASSQGTRGRGTHSYEQYF
>TRBD2|TRBJ2-7|TRBV24-1|-
TGTGCCACCAGTGAGGGACTAGCGGAGATCTACGAGCAGTACTTC
CATSEGLAEIYEQYF
>TRBD1|TRBJ1-1|TRBV23-1|-
TGCGCCAGCAGTCAGGAACAGGGGACGAACACTGAAGCTTTCTTT
CASSQEQGTNTEAFF
>-|TRBJ2-7|TRBV29-1|-
TGCAGCGTTGAAAACCCGCAGGGCTACGAGCAGTACTTC
CSVENPQGYEQYF
>TRBD1|TRBJ2-1|TRBV4-1|-
TGCGCCAGCAGCCTATTCGGACAGGGGGCCCTTAATGAGCAGTTCTTC
CASSLFGQGALNEQFF
>TRBD2|TRBJ2-5|TRBV18|-
TGTGCCAGCTCAATCTCGGGACTAGCGGGATTGGGGCAAGAGACCCAGTACTTC
CASSISGLAGLGQETQYF
>-|TRBJ2-1|TRBV21-1|-
TGTGCCAGCAGCAAAGTAGATGCGGGAGGGCTCGATGAGCAGTTCTTC
CASSKVDAGGLDEQFF
>TRBD1|TRBJ1-5|TRBV2|-
TGTGCCAGCAGACGCGAGGGGACAGGGAATCAGCCCCAGCATTTT
CASRREGTGNQPQHF
>-|TRBJ2-2|TRBV3-1/TRBV3-2|-
TGTGCCAGCAGCCAAGACAGGGCTTCGGGCACCGGGGAGCTGTTTTTT
CASSQDRASGTGELFF
>TRBD2|TRBJ2-5|TRBV7-7|-
TGTGCCAGCAGCTTAGCGCGGAGGATAGCGGGAGGCCGTGGGGAGACCCAGTACTTC
CASSLARRIAGGRGETQYF